The clone carrying this T cell receptor (beta chain) was seen only a few times. This specimen belongs to a study of cytotoxic CD8 clonotypes in ibrutinib-treated CLL. The protocol was immunoSEQ multiplex PCR, while the TCRdb copy is restricted to in-frame clones and leaves out a portion. This table has 100,000 to 150,000 clones, approximately 83% appearing once. The sample was PBMCs, taken after 24 months of ibrutinib treatment. The sequence came from a human donor with chronic lymphocytic leukemia.

For the CDR3, the DNA is TGTGCCAGCAGCTCGACAGGGAATAGTGGACCGATCGCCGGGGAGCTGTTTTTT. Amino acid sequence: CASSSTGNSGPIAGELFF. V and J are TRBV5-4 and TRBJ2-2; 7 nucleotides line up with TRBD1. This CDR3 spans 18 amino acids. The V gene end was trimmed by 3 bases and the J gene end by 6 bases; junction bases not matched to a gene: 17. CDR1 is SGHNT, CDR2 YYREEE, per germline (reference sequence). Looking up the rest from reference TRBV5-4 and TRBJ2-2 gives the full variable domain: ETGVTQSPTHLIKTRGQQVTLRCSSQSGHNTVSWYQQALGQGPQFIFQYYREEENGRGNFPPRFSGLQFPNYSSELNVNALELDDSALYLCASSSTGNSGPIAGELFFGEGSRLTVL.